Shown below are 10 T cell receptor beta chains from a single sample sequenced in a study of T cells in Graves' hyperthyroidism and ophthalmopathy. RNA transcripts were the template for amplifying TCR beta CDR3 regions. First-round RT-PCR with HTBI primers amplified the TCR CDR3 region. TCRdb called the multiplex PCR reads again in MiXCR, with one record for every CDR3 protein. This sample has approximately 530,000 distinct CDR3 sequences, with over 15% found just once. Sequencing was performed on blood. These receptors all stem from a woman aged 18-30 years with Graves' hyperthyroidism.

This clonotype was counted at least ten times. A junction boundary mismatches the germline segment, possibly from a read error. J is TRBJ2-7 and V is TRBV6-1; no clear D. The CDR3 is 13 amino acids. Germline-derived CDR1 and CDR2 are MNHNS and SASEGT. CDR3 residues: CASREEFFDEQYF. The CDR3 DNA follows: TGTGCCAGCAGGGAAGAATTTTTCGACGAGCAGTACTTC.

This clonotype was counted at least ten times. V and J are TRBV28 and TRBJ2-1, with no clear D. The CDR3 spans 17 residues. The V gene lost 5 bases and the J gene lost 1 base, with 18 bases spanning the gap. Germline V gene lookup returns CDR1 MDHEN and CDR2 SYDVKM. The chain's CDR3 is CASSLPRGGPSYNEQFF. CDR3 DNA: TGTGCCAGCAGTCTCCCCCGAGGTGGTCCATCCTACAATGAGCAGTTCTTC.

Here the CDR3 reads CASGLDRDRPNTEAFF. CDR3 DNA sequence: TGTGCTAGTGGCCTTGACCGTGACAGACCCAACACTGAAGCTTTCTTT. This chain uses TRBV12-5 with TRBJ1-1; weak D call: TRBD1 (5 bases). This CDR3 contains 16 residues. Trimming removed 6 bases from V and 2 bases from J, with 19 bases in between. Germline CDR1 and CDR2: LGHNT and FRNRAP. Variable domain in full (rest from reference TRBV12-5 and TRBJ1-1): DARVTQTPRHKVTEMGQEVTMRCQPILGHNTVFWYRQTMMQGLELLAYFRNRAPLDDSGMPKDRFSAEMPDATLATLKIQPSEPRDSAVYFCASGLDRDRPNTEAFFGQGTRLTVV.

This clonotype was observed many times. This chain uses TRBV29-1 with TRBJ2-3; D remains unclear. CDR1 is SQVTM, CDR2 ANQGSEA, per germline. CDR3 size: 14 residues. The V end lost 4 bases, the J end lost 0 bases, and 11 bases lay between the germline ends. As DNA, the CDR3 is TGCAGCGTTGGATTCTCAACTAGCACAGATACGCAGTATTTT. This sequence encodes CSVGFSTSTDTQYF.

This clonotype has at least ten counts. The CDR3 nucleotides are TGTGCCAGCAGCCGAATAGGACAGGACCTCTACGAGCAGTACTTC. Residues: CASSRIGQDLYEQYF. The chain uses TRBV7-2 and TRBJ2-7; 7 bases agree with TRBD1. This CDR3 has 15 residues. Trimming at V came to 5 bases and at J to 3 bases, leaving 10 bases not matched to a gene. Germline V CDR1 and CDR2: SGHTA, FQGNSA.

The J gene is TRBJ2-7, the V gene TRBV30; D is unclear. The CDR3 spans 12 residues. Germline V gene data show CDR1 as GTSNPN and CDR2 as SVGIG (reference sequence). V shed 2 bases and J shed 5 bases, with 10 bases lying between them. The CDR3 DNA is TGTGCCTGGAGTCTTTTCTCGAACGAGCAGTACTTC. It translates to CAWSLFSNEQYF.

The table lists this clonotype with many counts. The chain has TRBV20-1 and TRBJ1-1; D is uncertain. Germline lookup yields CDR1 DFQATT and CDR2 SNEGSKA (reference sequence). V gave up 5 bases and J gave up 6 bases, with 13 bases separating them. The CDR3 consists of 12 residues. The CDR3 loop is CSAPGTVAEAFF. DNA for the CDR3: TGCAGTGCTCCCGGAACAGTCGCTGAAGCTTTCTTT.

A few counts support this clonotype. This sequence joins TRBV11-2 and TRBJ2-2; D tentatively reads TRBD1 or TRBD2 (6 bases each). The germline CDR1 and CDR2 sequences are SGHAT and FQNNGV. Trimming stripped 5 bases from V and 8 bases from J, with 15 bases between. The CDR3 has 14 amino acids. For the CDR3, the DNA is TGTGCCAGCAGCCCTCGGGGGCCTGGAGGGGAGCTGTTTTTT. Translating it yields CASSPRGPGGELFF.

This clonotype has ten or more counts. This chain uses TRBV27 with TRBJ1-1; maybe TRBD1 (5 bases). Per the germline V gene, CDR1 is MNHEY and CDR2 is SMNVEV (reference sequence). V was trimmed by 2 bases and J by 5 bases, leaving 12 bases between them. The CDR3 loop spans 14 amino acids. The CDR3 DNA reads TGTGCCAGCAGTTTAAGGCCGGGGGGTACTGAAGCTTTCTTT. Protein sequence: CASSLRPGGTEAFF.

This clonotype was seen repeatedly, ten times or more. V gene TRBV28 combines with J gene TRBJ2-3; tentatively, D is TRBD1 or TRBD2 (6 bases each). Germline V gives CDR1 MDHEN, CDR2 SYDVKM. This CDR3 region has 13 residues. The ends were cut back, 6 bases at V and 6 bases at J, with 13 bases in the middle. The CDR3: CASSPGAGDTQYF. The CDR3 DNA reads as TGTGCCAGCAGCCCGGGGGCGGGGGATACGCAGTATTTT.